This T cell receptor (beta chain) appears in the sequencing data of a study of blood T cell repertoires in COVID-19 (dated by TCRdb to 2018 to 2020). Looking at the study overall: The collaborator samples originated in the United States, Italy and Spain and spanned the acute and convalescent phases of COVID-19. The material from the prospective study consisted of cDNA or gDNA derived from T cells, B-cell-depleted T cells, or PBMCs. Deeply sampled blood TCRbeta repertoires from subjects exposed to, actively infected with, or recovered from COVID-19 were included in the dataset. A freely available public database, intended as a resource for researchers studying the immune response to SARS-CoV-2, is where the repertoires were released. The samples were drawn from two sources: the first 160 participants of the ongoing ImmuneRACE study, and over 950 subjects contributed by 6 global collaborators. The sample metadata nearly always contained a de-identified subject ID, COVID-19 status, age in years and sex. Where HLA class I and class II types were available, the types were taken from metadata supplied by the sample provider, not from assay-based typing.

Overall study outcomes, separate from this receptor: How much clinical and demographic metadata was included differed by source and by participant, and the metadata was provided uncurated.

This clone was seen only a few times. This clone's antigen is unknown. Base qualities are not at hand, and no much larger clone is one base apart. Inclusive of the bounding cysteine and phenylalanine, the CDR3 is 17 residues long. Only the CDR3 part of the read is kept: 51 bases, read in frame from the first base. Trimming at the junction amounts to 5 bases on V and 3 bases on J, and the germline ends lie 22 bases apart. The germline V gene (reference sequence) supplies CDR1 MNHNY and CDR2 SVGAGI. Collaborating institutions collected whole blood in K2EDTA tubes following their own protocols. For TCRbeta analysis, collaborator samples were shipped as frozen whole blood, as isolated PBMCs, or as DNA extracted from either sample type. The immunoSEQ Assay, a bias-controlled multiplex PCR, was used to amplify TCRbeta CDR3 regions from genomic DNA. The original pipeline was this. Within the assay, amplification of reference gene primers was used to estimate how many nucleated cells each sample contained. Sequence reads were collapsed and filtered to measure the absolute abundance of every unique TCRbeta CDR3 rearrangement. For each sample, productive Simpson clonality was calculated as the square root of Simpson's diversity index over productive rearrangements. TCRdb provides this immuneACCESS table in a form limited to in-frame rearrangements. Some clones are lacking; in checked studies, under half of them reflect an unresolved V gene, and why the rest are absent is not known. V and J calls plus clone size are reproduced from that table; the DNA served to infer D and trimming. The sample table lists more than 110,000 clones, about 86% of them with a count of one. The ten largest make up less than 9.5% of the sample.

The sequence joins TRBV6-6 to TRBJ1-1; the D gene is perhaps TRBD1, from 6 matching bases. The receptor comes from a human donor in a cohort sampled during active COVID-19. The source material was peripheral blood. The CDR3 corresponds to CASSHLSGGNKDTEAFF. Read as DNA, the sequence is TGTGCCAGCAGTCACCTGAGTGGGGGCAACAAGGACACTGAAGCTTTCTTT.